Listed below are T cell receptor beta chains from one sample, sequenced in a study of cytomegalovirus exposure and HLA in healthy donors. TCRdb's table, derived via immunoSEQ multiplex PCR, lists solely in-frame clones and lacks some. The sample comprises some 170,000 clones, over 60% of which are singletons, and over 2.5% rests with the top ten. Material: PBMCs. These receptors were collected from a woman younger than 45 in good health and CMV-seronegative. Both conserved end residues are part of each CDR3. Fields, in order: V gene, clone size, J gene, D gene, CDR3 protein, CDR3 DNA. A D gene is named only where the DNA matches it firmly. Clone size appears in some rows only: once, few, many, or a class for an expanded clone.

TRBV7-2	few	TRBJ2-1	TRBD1	CASSAPGQGREQFF	TGTGCCAGCAGCGCACCGGGACAGGGGCGTGAGCAGTTCTTC
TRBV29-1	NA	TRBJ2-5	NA	CSARVVQTQYF	TGCAGCGCCAGGGTCGTACAGACCCAGTACTTC
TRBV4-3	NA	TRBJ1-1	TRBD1	CASSQGPGGNTEAFF	TGCGCCAGCAGCCAAGGGCCAGGGGGCAACACTGAAGCTTTCTTT
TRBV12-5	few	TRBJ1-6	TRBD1	CASGLPRAQGFLPLHF	TGTGCTAGTGGTTTGCCGAGAGCACAGGGGTTTTTACCCCTCCACTTT
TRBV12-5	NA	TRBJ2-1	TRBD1	CASGSDRGSYNEQFF	TGTGCTAGTGGTTCGGACAGGGGGTCCTACAATGAGCAGTTCTTC
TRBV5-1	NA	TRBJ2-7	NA	CASSLAPEPNYEQYF	TGCGCCAGCAGCTTGGCACCCGAGCCCAACTACGAGCAGTACTTC
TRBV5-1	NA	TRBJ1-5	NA	CASSLSGGERQPQHF	TGCGCCAGCAGCTTGAGTGGGGGGGAGCGTCAGCCCCAGCATTTT
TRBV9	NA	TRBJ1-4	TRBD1	CASSGQENEKLFF	TGTGCCAGCAGTGGACAGGAGAATGAAAAACTGTTTTTT
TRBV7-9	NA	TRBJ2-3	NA	CASSFLLGVSTDTQYF	TGTGCCAGCAGCTTCCTCCTCGGGGTTAGCACAGATACGCAGTATTTT
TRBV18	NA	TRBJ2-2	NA	CASSVPAGELFF	TGTGCCAGCTCAGTTCCCGCCGGGGAGCTGTTTTTT
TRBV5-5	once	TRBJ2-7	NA	CASIRGSEQYF	TGTGCCAGCATCCGAGGGAGCGAGCAGTACTTC
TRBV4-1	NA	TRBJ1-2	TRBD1	CASSQPGTGGVRWDGYTF	TGCGCCAGCAGCCAACCCGGGACAGGGGGCGTAAGGTGGGATGGCTACACCTTC
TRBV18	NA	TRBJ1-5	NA	CASSREEGRGQPQHF	TGTGCCAGCTCCCGAGAGGAGGGTAGGGGTCAGCCCCAGCATTTT
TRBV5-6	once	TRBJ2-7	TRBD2	CASSVYSGAGYDEQYF	TGTGCCAGCAGCGTCTATAGCGGGGCCGGATACGACGAGCAGTACTTC
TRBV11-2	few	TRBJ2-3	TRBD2	CASSFPSGGIDTQYF	TGTGCCAGCAGCTTTCCTAGCGGGGGGATAGATACGCAGTATTTT
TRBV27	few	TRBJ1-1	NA	CASSLSGTTNTEAFF	TGTGCCAGCAGTTTGTCCGGGACAACGAACACTGAAGCTTTCTTT
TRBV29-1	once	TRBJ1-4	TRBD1	CSVNRQGANEKLFF	TGCAGCGTTAACCGACAGGGTGCTAATGAAAAACTGTTTTTT
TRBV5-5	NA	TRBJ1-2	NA	CASSWDTENYGYTF	TGTGCCAGCAGCTGGGACACGGAAAACTATGGCTACACCTTC
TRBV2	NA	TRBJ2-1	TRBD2	CASTERGGLGEQFF	TGTGCCAGCACCGAGCGGGGGGGCCTAGGTGAGCAGTTCTTC
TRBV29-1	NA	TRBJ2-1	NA	CSVEDRGGNEQFF	TGCAGCGTTGAAGATAGAGGGGGCAATGAGCAGTTCTTC
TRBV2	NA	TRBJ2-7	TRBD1	CASGTGVTYEQYF	TGTGCCAGCGGGACAGGGGTAACGTACGAGCAGTACTTC
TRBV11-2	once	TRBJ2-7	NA	CASSLRLYEQYF	TGTGCCAGCAGCTTACGTCTCTACGAGCAGTACTTC
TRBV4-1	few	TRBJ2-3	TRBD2	CASSRSAGASTDTQYF	TGCGCCAGCAGCCGATCAGCGGGAGCTAGCACAGATACGCAGTATTTT
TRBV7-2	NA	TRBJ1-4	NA	CASSLQGNEKLFF	TGTGCCAGCAGCTTACAGGGGAATGAAAAACTGTTTTTT
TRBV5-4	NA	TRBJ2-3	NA	CASSPSAGKTSTDTQYF	TGTGCCAGCAGCCCGTCAGCGGGTAAGACGTCTACAGATACGCAGTATTTT
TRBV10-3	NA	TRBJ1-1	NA	CAIRAAMDTEAFF	TGTGCCATCAGGGCGGCCATGGACACTGAAGCTTTCTTT
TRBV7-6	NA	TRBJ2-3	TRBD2	CASSLTFSGGATDTQYF	TGTGCCAGCAGCCTTACTTTTAGCGGGGGGGCAACAGATACGCAGTATTTT
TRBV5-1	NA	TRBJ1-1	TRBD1	CASSPTGDTEAFF	TGCGCCAGCAGCCCCACAGGGGACACTGAAGCTTTCTTT
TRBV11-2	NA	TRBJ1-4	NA	CASSQVSNEKLFF	TGTGCCAGCAGTCAGGTCTCTAATGAAAAACTGTTTTTT
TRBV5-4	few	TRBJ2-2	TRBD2	CASSERLAGVLTGELFF	TGTGCCAGCAGCGAGCGACTAGCGGGAGTTCTCACCGGGGAGCTGTTTTTT
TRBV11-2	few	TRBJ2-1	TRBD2	CASSQTSGRSDEQFF	TGTGCCAGCAGCCAGACTAGCGGGAGGTCCGATGAGCAGTTCTTC
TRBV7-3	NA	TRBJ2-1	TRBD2	CASSPSGSAYNEQFF	TGTGCCAGCAGCCCCAGCGGGAGTGCCTACAATGAGCAGTTCTTC
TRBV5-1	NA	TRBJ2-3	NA	CASSPGGDTDTQYF	TGCGCCAGCAGCCCGGGTGGAGACACAGATACGCAGTATTTT
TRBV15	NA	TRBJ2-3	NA	CATSRDRGSADTQYF	TGTGCCACCAGCAGAGATCGTGGGAGCGCAGATACGCAGTATTTT
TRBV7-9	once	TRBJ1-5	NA	CASSVQGQPQHF	TGTGCCAGCAGCGTACAGGGTCAGCCCCAGCATTTT
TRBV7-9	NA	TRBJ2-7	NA	CASTLGAGNYEQYF	TGTGCCAGCACTCTAGGGGCAGGGAACTACGAGCAGTACTTC
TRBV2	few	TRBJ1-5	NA	CASGGNQPQHF	TGTGCCAGCGGGGGGAATCAGCCCCAGCATTTT
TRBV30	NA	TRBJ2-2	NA	CAWSSLATNTGELFF	TGTGCCTGGAGCTCTCTAGCGACGAACACCGGGGAGCTGTTTTTT
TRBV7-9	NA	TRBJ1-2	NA	CASSPPGVSIYGYTF	TGTGCCAGCAGCCCGCCGGGGGTTTCTATCTATGGCTACACCTTC
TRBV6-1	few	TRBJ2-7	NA	CASQRSPYEQYF	TGTGCCAGCCAGCGTAGCCCCTACGAGCAGTACTTC
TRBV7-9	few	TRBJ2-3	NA	CSCKLGGADTQYF	TGTTCCTGCAAATTGGGAGGCGCAGATACGCAGTATTTT
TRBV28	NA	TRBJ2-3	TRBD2	CASSPTGLASFTQYF	TGTGCCAGCAGTCCAACCGGACTAGCGTCCTTCACGCAGTATTTT
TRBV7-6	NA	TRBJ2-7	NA	CASSLGGVSYEQYF	TGTGCCAGCAGCTTAGGGGGGGTCTCCTACGAGCAGTACTTC
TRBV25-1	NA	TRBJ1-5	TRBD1	CASRATGGHQPQHF	TGTGCCAGCAGAGCGACAGGGGGCCATCAGCCCCAGCATTTT
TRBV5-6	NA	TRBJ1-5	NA	CASSSGYSQPQHF	TGTGCCAGCAGCTCAGGGTATTCTCAGCCCCAGCATTTT
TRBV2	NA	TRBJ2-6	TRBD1	CASSGHRGQFGANVLTF	TGTGCCAGCAGTGGGCACAGGGGGCAATTTGGGGCCAACGTCCTGACTTTC
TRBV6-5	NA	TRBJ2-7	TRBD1	CASSRGQGTYEQYF	TGTGCCAGCAGTCGAGGACAGGGGACGTACGAGCAGTACTTC
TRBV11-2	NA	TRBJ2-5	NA	CASSLGGSLETQYF	TGTGCCAGCAGCTTAGGAGGGAGCTTAGAGACCCAGTACTTC
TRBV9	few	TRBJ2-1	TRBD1	CASSVAPGQASGNEQFF	TGTGCCAGCAGCGTAGCCCCGGGACAGGCCTCGGGAAATGAGCAGTTCTTC
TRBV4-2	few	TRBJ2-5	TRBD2	CASSQGGEGAGGETQYF	TGTGCCAGCAGCCAGGGGGGGGAAGGGGCGGGAGGTGAGACCCAGTACTTC
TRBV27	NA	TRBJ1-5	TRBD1	CASSREGTPGGGQPQHF	TGTGCCAGCAGCCGGGAGGGGACCCCAGGGGGAGGTCAGCCCCAGCATTTT
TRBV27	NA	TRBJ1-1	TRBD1	CASRQTGGNTEAFF	TGTGCCAGCAGACAGACAGGGGGGAACACTGAAGCTTTCTTT